This T cell receptor beta chain was sequenced in a study of post-analysis software for immune sequencing data. Broader study findings: Patients used several TRBV segments, including TRBV5-6, TRBV5-1 and TRBV20-1, more often than controls. Controls significantly exceeded multiple sclerosis patients in normalized Chao1 diversity.

This clonotype came up a few times. Its target is not known. This CDR3 region has 13 residues. V was cut by 4 bases and J by 9 bases, with 14 bases left in between. The V gene's germline CDR1 is SGDLS and CDR2 YYNGEE. Unique molecular identifiers had been added to the TCR beta cDNA libraries. There were 1 to 10 million T cells, and 450,000 to 550,000 cDNA molecules came from them. TCRdb recomputed calls from the PCR reads with MiXCR, one row per CDR3 protein. The profile shows about 260,000 distinct CDR3 sequences, 35% to 40% of them singletons. The V call is TRBV9, the J call TRBJ1-5; D ambiguous. This clonotype originated in a girl between 10 and 17 years old with multiple sclerosis. The source material was blood. CDR3 sequence: CASSTSDSGPQHF. The CDR3 DNA follows: TGTGCCAGCAGCACCTCGGACTCCGGGCCCCAGCATTTT.